This T cell receptor (beta chain) is drawn from a study of PD-L1 blockade in urothelial cancer. Overall study: The researchers analyzed blood 3 weeks (second dose) and 6 weeks after treatment start. Blood samples had a median of 141,255 T cells.

Sampling of each patient yielded between 1 and 8 specimens, collected pretreatment and on-treatment. Using immunoSEQ multiplex PCR, the repertoire was profiled, and TCRdb retains in-frame clones only, with some absent. The repertoire holds roughly 60,000 clones, more than 65% seen once, with 4% to 5% in the top ten. The sequencing here drew on PBMCs, taken around atezolizumab (anti-PD-L1) treatment. The source of this sequence is a man aged 70 or older with urothelial cancer.

CDR3 DNA sequence: TGTGCCAGCAGTCCCGGGTGGGGCCAGCCCCAGCATTTT. Its protein product is CASSPGWGQPQHF. This chain joins TRBV27 and TRBJ1-5, with D possibly matching TRBD1 (5 bases). The germline V and J ends were trimmed by 5 bases and 7 bases, with 12 bases remaining between them. Germline V CDR1 and CDR2: MNHEY, SMNVEV (reference sequence). The CDR3 runs 13 residues.